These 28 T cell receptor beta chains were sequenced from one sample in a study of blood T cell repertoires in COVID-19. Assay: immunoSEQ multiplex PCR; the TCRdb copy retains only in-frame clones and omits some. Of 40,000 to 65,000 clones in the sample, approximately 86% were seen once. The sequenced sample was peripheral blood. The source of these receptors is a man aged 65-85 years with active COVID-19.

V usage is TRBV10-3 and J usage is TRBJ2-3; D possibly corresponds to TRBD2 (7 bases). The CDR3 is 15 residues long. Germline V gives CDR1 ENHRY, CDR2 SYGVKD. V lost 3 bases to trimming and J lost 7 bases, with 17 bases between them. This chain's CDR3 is CAISDGGPGGNTQYF. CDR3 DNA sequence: TGTGCCATCAGTGACGGGGGGCCGGGCGGGAATACGCAGTATTTT.

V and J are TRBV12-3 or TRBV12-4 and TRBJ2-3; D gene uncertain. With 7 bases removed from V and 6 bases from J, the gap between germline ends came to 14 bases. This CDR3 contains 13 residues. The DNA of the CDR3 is TGTGCCAGCAATCGCCGAGGTTCCGATACGCAGTATTTT. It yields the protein CASNRRGSDTQYF.

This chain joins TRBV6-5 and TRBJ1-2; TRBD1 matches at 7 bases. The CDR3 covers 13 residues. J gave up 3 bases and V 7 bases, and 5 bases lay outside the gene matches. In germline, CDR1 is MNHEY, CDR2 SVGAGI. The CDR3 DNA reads TGTGCCAGCACTACTGACAGGGACTATGGCTACACCTTC. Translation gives CASTTDRDYGYTF.

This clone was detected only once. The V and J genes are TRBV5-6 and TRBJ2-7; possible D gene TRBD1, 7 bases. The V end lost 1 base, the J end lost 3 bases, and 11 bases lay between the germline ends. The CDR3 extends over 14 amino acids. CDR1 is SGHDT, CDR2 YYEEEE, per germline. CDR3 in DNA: TGTGCCAGCAGCTTGAACAGGGGAGGCTACGAGCAGTACTTC. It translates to CASSLNRGGYEQYF. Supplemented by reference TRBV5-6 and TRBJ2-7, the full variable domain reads DAGVTQSPTHLIKTRGQQVTLRCSPKSGHDTVSWYQQALGQGPQFIFQYYEEEERQRGNFPDRFSGHQFPNYSSELNVNALLLGDSALYLCASSLNRGGYEQYFGPGTRLTVT.

The CDR3 here is CASSLPNPGGYTF. For the CDR3, the DNA is TGCGCCAGCAGCTTGCCGAACCCGGGGGGCTACACCTTC. This chain uses TRBV5-1 with TRBJ1-2; D remains ambiguous. The CDR3 length is 13 residues. Trimming removed 1 base from V and 8 bases from J, with 12 bases in between. Germline V lookup: CDR1 SGHRS, CDR2 YFSETQ.

The CDR3, as DNA: TGTGCCAGCAGCATAGACAGGGTCTATGGCTACACCTTC. This gives the protein CASSIDRVYGYTF. The chain links TRBV7-2 to TRBJ1-2, with 7 bases aligning to TRBD1. V gave up 5 bases and J gave up 4 bases; unmatched junction bases: 4. The germline V gene encodes CDR1 SGHTA and CDR2 FQGNSA. This CDR3 contains 13 residues.

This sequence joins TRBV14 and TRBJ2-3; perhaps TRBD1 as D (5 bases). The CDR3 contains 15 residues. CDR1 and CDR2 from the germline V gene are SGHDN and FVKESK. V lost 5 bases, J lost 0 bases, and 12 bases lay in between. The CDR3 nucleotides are TGTGCCAGCAGCGTTCTAGGGGCAAGCACAGATACGCAGTATTTT. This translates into CASSVLGASTDTQYF.

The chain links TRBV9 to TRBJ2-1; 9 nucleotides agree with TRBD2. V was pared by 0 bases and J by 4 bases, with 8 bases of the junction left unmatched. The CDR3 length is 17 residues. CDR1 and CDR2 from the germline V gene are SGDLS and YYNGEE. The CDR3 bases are TGTGCCAGCAGCGTAGATGGGCCTAGCGGGGTGTACAATGAGCAGTTCTTC. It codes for CASSVDGPSGVYNEQFF.

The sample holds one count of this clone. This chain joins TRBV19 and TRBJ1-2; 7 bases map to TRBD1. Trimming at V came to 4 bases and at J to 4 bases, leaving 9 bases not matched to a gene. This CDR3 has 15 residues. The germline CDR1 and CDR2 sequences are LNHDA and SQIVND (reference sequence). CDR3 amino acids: CASSRPTGLSYGYTF. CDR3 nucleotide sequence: TGTGCCAGTAGTAGGCCGACAGGGCTGAGCTATGGCTACACCTTC.

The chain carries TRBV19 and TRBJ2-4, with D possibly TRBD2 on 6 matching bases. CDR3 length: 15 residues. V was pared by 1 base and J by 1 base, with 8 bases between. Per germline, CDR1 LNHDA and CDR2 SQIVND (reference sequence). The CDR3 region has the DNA TGTGCCAGTAGTATAGTGGAGGGTGCCAAAAACATTCAGTACTTC. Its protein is CASSIVEGAKNIQYF. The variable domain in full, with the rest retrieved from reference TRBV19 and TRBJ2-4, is DGGITQSPKYLFRKEGQNVTLSCEQNLNHDAMYWYRQDPGQGLRLIYYSQIVNDFQKGDIAEGYSVSREKKESFPLTVTSAQKNPTAFYLCASSIVEGAKNIQYFGAGTRLSVL.

As DNA, the CDR3 is TGTGCCAGCAGCCAAGATCGGTCCTCAGATACGCAGTATTTT. Translating it yields CASSQDRSSDTQYF. The J gene is TRBJ2-3, the V gene TRBV3-1 (or the pseudogene TRBV3-2); unclear D gene. Germline assignment: CDR1 LGHDT and CDR2 YNNKEL (reference sequence). Trimming stripped 0 bases from V and 4 bases from J, with 8 bases between. CDR3 length: 14 amino acids.

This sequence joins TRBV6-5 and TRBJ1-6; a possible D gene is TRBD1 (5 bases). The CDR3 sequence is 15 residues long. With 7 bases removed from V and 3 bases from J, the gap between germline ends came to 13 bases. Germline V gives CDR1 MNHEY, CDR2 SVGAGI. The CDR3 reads CASKLRGIYNSPLHF. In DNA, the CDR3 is TGTGCCAGCAAGTTGCGGGGGATCTATAATTCACCCCTCCACTTT.

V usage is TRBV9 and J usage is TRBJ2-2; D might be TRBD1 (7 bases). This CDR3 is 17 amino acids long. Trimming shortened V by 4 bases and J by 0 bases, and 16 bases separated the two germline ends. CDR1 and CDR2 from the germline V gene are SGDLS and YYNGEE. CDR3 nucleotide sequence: TGTGCCAGCAGCCGCGGGACAGCAATCCCGAACACCGGGGAGCTGTTTTTT. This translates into CASSRGTAIPNTGELFF.

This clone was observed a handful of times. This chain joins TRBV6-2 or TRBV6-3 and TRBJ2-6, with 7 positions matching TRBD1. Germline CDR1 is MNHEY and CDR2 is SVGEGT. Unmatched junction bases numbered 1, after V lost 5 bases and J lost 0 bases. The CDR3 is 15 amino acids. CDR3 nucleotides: TGTGCCAGCAGTGGACAGGCCTCTGGGGCCAACGTCCTGACTTTC. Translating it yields CASSGQASGANVLTF.

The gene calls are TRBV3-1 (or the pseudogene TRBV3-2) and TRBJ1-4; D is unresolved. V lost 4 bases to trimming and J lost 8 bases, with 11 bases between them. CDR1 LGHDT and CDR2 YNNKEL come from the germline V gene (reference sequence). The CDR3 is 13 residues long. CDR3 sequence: CASSLLGGEKLFF. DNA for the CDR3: TGTGCCAGCAGCCTTCTTGGAGGAGAAAAACTGTTTTTT.

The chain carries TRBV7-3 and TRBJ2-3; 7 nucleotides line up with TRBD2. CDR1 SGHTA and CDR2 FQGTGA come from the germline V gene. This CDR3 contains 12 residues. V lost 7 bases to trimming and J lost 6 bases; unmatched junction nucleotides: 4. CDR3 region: CASTPGGDTQYF. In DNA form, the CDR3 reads TGTGCCAGCACCCCGGGGGGTGATACGCAGTATTTT.

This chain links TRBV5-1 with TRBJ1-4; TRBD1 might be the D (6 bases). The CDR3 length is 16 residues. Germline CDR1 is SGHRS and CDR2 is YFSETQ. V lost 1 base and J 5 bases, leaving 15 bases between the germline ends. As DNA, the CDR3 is TGCGCCAGCAGCTTGCAGGTTCAGGGGAAAAATGAAAAACTGTTTTTT. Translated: CASSLQVQGKNEKLFF.

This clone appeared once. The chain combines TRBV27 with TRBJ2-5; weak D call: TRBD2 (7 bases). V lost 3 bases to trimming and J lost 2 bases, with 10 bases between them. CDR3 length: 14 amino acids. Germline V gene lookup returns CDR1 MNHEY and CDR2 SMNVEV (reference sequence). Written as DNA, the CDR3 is TGTGCCAGCAGTTTGGGGGGGCGGCAAGAGACCCAGTACTTC. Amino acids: CASSLGGRQETQYF.

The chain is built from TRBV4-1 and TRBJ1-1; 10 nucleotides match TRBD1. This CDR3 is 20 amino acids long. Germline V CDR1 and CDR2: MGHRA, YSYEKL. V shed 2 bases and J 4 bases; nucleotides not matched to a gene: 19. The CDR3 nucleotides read TGCGCCAGCAGCCAAACCAGGGGGGGTCCGGGACAGGGGAAGGGCACTGAAGCTTTCTTT. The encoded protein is CASSQTRGGPGQGKGTEAFF.

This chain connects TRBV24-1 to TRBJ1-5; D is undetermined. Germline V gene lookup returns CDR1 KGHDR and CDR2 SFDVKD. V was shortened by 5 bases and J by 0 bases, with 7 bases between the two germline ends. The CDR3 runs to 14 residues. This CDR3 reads CATSATNSNQPQHF. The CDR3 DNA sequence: TGTGCCACCAGTGCCACAAATAGCAATCAGCCCCAGCATTTT.

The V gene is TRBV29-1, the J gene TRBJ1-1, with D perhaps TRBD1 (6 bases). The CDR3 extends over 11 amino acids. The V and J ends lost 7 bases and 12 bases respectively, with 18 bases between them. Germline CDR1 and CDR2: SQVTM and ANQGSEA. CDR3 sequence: CSDEGVRATFF. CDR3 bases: TGCAGCGACGAGGGGGTGCGCGCGACTTTCTTT.

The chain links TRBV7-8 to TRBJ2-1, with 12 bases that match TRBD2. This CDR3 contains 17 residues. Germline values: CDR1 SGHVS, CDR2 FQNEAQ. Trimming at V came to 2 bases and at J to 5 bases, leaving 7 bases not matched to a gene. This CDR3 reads CASSLKTSGGFDNEQFF. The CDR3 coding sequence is TGTGCCAGCAGCTTAAAAACTAGCGGGGGGTTCGACAATGAGCAGTTCTTC.

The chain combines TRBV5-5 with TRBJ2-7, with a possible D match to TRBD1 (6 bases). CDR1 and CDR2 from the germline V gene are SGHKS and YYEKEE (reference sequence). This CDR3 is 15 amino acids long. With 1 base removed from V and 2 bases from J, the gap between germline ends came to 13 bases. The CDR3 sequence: CASSLSLQGTYEQYF. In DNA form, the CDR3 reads TGTGCCAGCAGCTTGAGTCTTCAGGGGACCTACGAGCAGTACTTC.

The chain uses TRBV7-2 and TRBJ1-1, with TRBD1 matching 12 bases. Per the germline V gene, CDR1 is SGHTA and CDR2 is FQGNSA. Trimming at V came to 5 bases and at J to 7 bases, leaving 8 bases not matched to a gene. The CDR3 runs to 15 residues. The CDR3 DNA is TGTGCCAGCAGCGCGACGGGACAGGGGGCAGGTGAAGCTTTCTTT. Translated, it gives CASSATGQGAGEAFF.

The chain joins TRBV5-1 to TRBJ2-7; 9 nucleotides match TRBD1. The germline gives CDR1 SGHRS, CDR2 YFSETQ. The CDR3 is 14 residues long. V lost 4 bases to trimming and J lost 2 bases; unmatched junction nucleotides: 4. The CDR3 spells CASSPRQGAYEQYF. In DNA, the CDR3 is TGCGCCAGCAGCCCAAGACAGGGGGCCTACGAGCAGTACTTC.

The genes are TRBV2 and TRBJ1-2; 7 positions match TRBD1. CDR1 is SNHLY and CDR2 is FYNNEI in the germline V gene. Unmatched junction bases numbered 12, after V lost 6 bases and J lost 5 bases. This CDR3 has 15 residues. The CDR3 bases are TGTGCCAGCAGCGTCCAGGGACAGAACCTATATGGCTACACCTTC. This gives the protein CASSVQGQNLYGYTF.

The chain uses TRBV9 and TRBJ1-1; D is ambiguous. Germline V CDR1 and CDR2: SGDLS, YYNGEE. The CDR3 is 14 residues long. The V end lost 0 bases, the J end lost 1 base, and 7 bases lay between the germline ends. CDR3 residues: CASSVVEKNTEAFF. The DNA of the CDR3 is TGTGCCAGCAGCGTAGTTGAGAAGAACACTGAAGCTTTCTTT. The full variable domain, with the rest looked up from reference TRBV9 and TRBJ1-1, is DSGVTQTPKHLITATGQRVTLRCSPRSGDLSVYWYQQSLDQGLQFLIQYYNGEERAKGNILERFSAQQFPDLHSELNLSSLELGDSALYFCASSVVEKNTEAFFGQGTRLTVV.

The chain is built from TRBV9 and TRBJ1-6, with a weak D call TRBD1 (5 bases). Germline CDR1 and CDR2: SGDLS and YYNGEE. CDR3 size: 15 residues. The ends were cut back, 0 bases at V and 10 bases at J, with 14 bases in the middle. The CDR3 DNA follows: TGTGCCAGCAGCGTAGGTGGGGGAGGGGAATCACCCCTCCACTTT. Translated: CASSVGGGGESPLHF.